Following are 27 T cell receptor beta chains from one sample sequenced in a study of blood T cell repertoires in COVID-19. Assay: immunoSEQ multiplex PCR; the TCRdb copy retains only in-frame clones and omits some. Among around 310,000 clones listed, about 88% were seen once. Sequencing was done on a sample of PBMCs or T cells enriched from blood (not recorded which). The receptors were sampled from a middle-aged woman who had recovered from COVID-19.

CDR3 sequence: CASSQDTSGGLRETQYF. Written as DNA, the CDR3 is TGTGCCAGCAGCCAGGATACTAGCGGGGGGCTAAGGGAGACCCAGTACTTC. The V call is TRBV7-2, the J call TRBJ2-5; 12 positions agree with TRBD2. V shed 5 bases and J 5 bases; nucleotides not matched to a gene: 12. This CDR3 spans 17 amino acids. Germline V lookup: CDR1 SGHTA, CDR2 FQGNSA.

The rearrangement joins TRBV11-3 to TRBJ2-5; no firm D call. The CDR3 is 13 amino acids. The V end lost 0 bases, the J end lost 6 bases, and 8 bases lay between the germline ends. Germline V gene data show CDR1 as SGHNT and CDR2 as YENEEA. CDR3 in amino acids: CASSLEARQTQYF. For the CDR3, the DNA is TGTGCCAGCAGCTTAGAAGCTAGGCAGACCCAGTACTTC.

This chain connects TRBV4-1 to TRBJ2-3; D ambiguous. Trimming stripped 1 base from V and 6 bases from J, with 8 bases between. This CDR3 is 13 amino acids long. Germline V lookup: CDR1 MGHRA, CDR2 YSYEKL. CDR3 residues: CASSQGSRDTQYF. The CDR3 coding sequence is TGCGCCAGCAGCCAAGGCTCGCGGGATACGCAGTATTTT.

The chain joins TRBV7-2 to TRBJ2-3, with D maybe TRBD2 (6 bases). The CDR3 is 14 amino acids. Per germline, CDR1 SGHTA and CDR2 FQGNSA. V lost 5 bases and J 6 bases, leaving 15 bases between the germline ends. The CDR3 nucleotides are TGTGCCAGCAGCCCCGGAGGGCCGGCGGATACGCAGTATTTT. Translating it yields CASSPGGPADTQYF.

The chain joins TRBV10-3 to TRBJ2-2, with a possible D match to TRBD2 (6 bases). V was cut by 6 bases and J by 5 bases, with 16 bases left in between. The CDR3 totals 15 residues. CDR1 and CDR2 from the germline V gene are ENHRY and SYGVKD. The CDR3 DNA is TGTGCCATCAGCGGAGTCGGGGGATATACCGGGGAGCTGTTTTTT. This codes for CAISGVGGYTGELFF.

The chain combines TRBV28 with TRBJ2-5, with TRBD2 identical over 9 bases. The length of the CDR3 is 13 residues. V dropped 7 bases and J dropped 3; count of bases not matched to a gene: 3. The germline V gene has CDR1 MDHEN and CDR2 SYDVKM. CDR3 sequence: CASISSGKETQYF. The CDR3 DNA follows: TGTGCCAGCATTTCTAGCGGGAAAGAGACCCAGTACTTC.

Only a few counts were recorded for this clone. The V call is TRBV30, the J call TRBJ2-3, with D hard to call. The CDR3 is made up of 12 amino acids. Germline V gene lookup returns CDR1 GTSNPN and CDR2 SVGIG (reference sequence). Trimming took off 2 bases at V and 0 bases at J, with 3 bases between the two ends. The CDR3 nucleotides read TGTGCCTGGAGTACTAGCACAGATACGCAGTATTTT. Encoded protein: CAWSTSTDTQYF.

This chain joins TRBV13 and TRBJ2-3; D is unresolved. Trimming stripped 0 bases from V and 4 bases from J, with 11 bases between. Germline V gene lookup returns CDR1 PRHDT and CDR2 FYEKMQ (reference sequence). The CDR3 has 15 residues. CDR3 protein: CASSLGTHRADTQYF. CDR3 nucleotide sequence: TGTGCCAGCAGCTTAGGGACTCATCGGGCAGATACGCAGTATTTT. Drawing the rest from reference TRBV13 and TRBJ2-3, the complete variable domain is AAGVIQSPRHLIKEKRETATLKCYPIPRHDTVYWYQQGPGQDPQFLISFYEKMQSDKGSIPDRFSAQQFSDYHSELNMSSLELGDSALYFCASSLGTHRADTQYFGPGTRLTVL.

This clone was detected once. V is TRBV7-9 and J is TRBJ2-5; TRBD1 is a possible D gene (6 bases). This CDR3 has 13 amino acids. The V gene lost 5 bases and the J gene lost 2 bases, with 9 bases spanning the gap. Germline values: CDR1 SEHNR, CDR2 FQNEAQ (reference sequence). The CDR3 bases are TGTGCCAGCAGCCCGACAGGTCAAGAGACCCAGTACTTC. Its protein is CASSPTGQETQYF.

The chain uses TRBV7-9 and TRBJ1-2; maybe TRBD1 (6 bases). The germline V gene encodes CDR1 SEHNR and CDR2 FQNEAQ (reference sequence). Trimming removed 5 bases from V and 5 bases from J, with 18 bases in between. This CDR3 spans 15 amino acids. The DNA of the CDR3 is TGTGCCAGCAGCCTAACGAATGGGGGGGCATATGGCTACACCTTC. This codes for CASSLTNGGAYGYTF.

This chain joins TRBV4-3 and TRBJ1-4, with 10 bases fitting TRBD1. There are 14 residues in the CDR3. The ends lost 4 bases at V and 8 bases at J; junction bases unmatched: 4. Germline CDR1 LGHNA, CDR2 YSLEER. The CDR3 sequence: CASSPQTGGEKLFF. The DNA of the CDR3 is TGCGCCAGCAGCCCTCAGACAGGGGGCGAAAAACTGTTTTTT.

The chain links TRBV5-4 to TRBJ2-1; D is perhaps TRBD2 (6 bases). Germline lookup yields CDR1 SGHNT and CDR2 YYREEE (reference sequence). This CDR3 has 14 amino acids. V lost 3 bases and J 8 bases, leaving 15 bases between the germline ends. Here the CDR3 DNA reads TGTGCCAGCAGCTCGTCCGTGACTAGGGATGAGCAGTTCTTC. It is translated as CASSSSVTRDEQFF.

The chain links TRBV5-1 to TRBJ2-3; 9 positions match TRBD2. The trim removed 3 bases at V and 7 bases at J, leaving 21 bases unmatched. In germline, CDR1 is SGHRS, CDR2 YFSETQ. This CDR3 has 19 amino acids. The CDR3: CASSYDPIGYAGGRNTQYF. CDR3 in DNA: TGCGCCAGCAGCTATGACCCTATCGGCTATGCGGGAGGGCGGAATACGCAGTATTTT.

The J gene is TRBJ1-2, the V gene TRBV5-4, with no clear D. There are 14 residues in the CDR3. V dropped 0 bases and J dropped 4 bases, with 10 bases sitting between them. Germline values: CDR1 SGHNT, CDR2 YYREEE (reference sequence). CDR3 in DNA: TGTGCCAGCAGCTTGGCGGTCCGTACCTATGGCTACACCTTC. Residues: CASSLAVRTYGYTF.

The chain has TRBV7-9 and TRBJ1-2; 10 bases are a match to TRBD1. The CDR3 totals 17 residues. Unmatched junction bases numbered 9, after V lost 2 bases and J lost 3 bases. Germline CDR1 reads SEHNR; CDR2 reads FQNEAQ (reference sequence). The CDR3 reads CASSLLGGQGFDYGYTF. Here the CDR3 DNA reads TGTGCCAGCAGCTTATTGGGGGGACAGGGGTTTGACTATGGCTACACCTTC.

The chain uses TRBV20-1 and TRBJ1-5; D unresolved. The germline V and J ends were trimmed by 8 bases and 6 bases, with 8 bases remaining between them. The CDR3 covers 10 residues. Germline V gives CDR1 DFQATT, CDR2 SNEGSKA (reference sequence). The CDR3 here is CSTPGQPQHF. The CDR3 bases are TGCAGTACCCCAGGTCAGCCCCAGCATTTT.

The chain carries TRBV18 and TRBJ2-5; no clear D. V was pared by 8 bases and J by 6 bases, with 19 bases between. Germline V gives CDR1 KGHSH, CDR2 LQKENI. CDR3 length equals 14 residues. The CDR3 coding sequence is TGTGCCAGCACTACCAGAGGAATAATACAGACCCAGTACTTC. This gives the protein CASTTRGIIQTQYF.

The rearrangement joins TRBV19 to TRBJ2-2; D is unresolved. V was trimmed by 7 bases and J by 6 bases, leaving 15 bases between them. CDR1 LNHDA and CDR2 SQIVND come from the germline V gene (reference sequence). CDR3 length equals 14 residues. DNA for the CDR3: TGTGCCAGTAAATCAGGAAGATCGGCCGGGGAGCTGTTTTTT. Translation gives CASKSGRSAGELFF.

The rearrangement links TRBV30 to TRBJ2-1; TRBD1 agrees at 10 bases. The germline gives CDR1 GTSNPN, CDR2 SVGIG (reference sequence). J was trimmed by 8 bases and V by 2 bases; bases with no gene match: 12. The CDR3 is 16 amino acids. CDR3 DNA sequence: TGTGCCTGGAGTCATGGCCCCTTGACAGGGGGCTATGAGCAGTTCTTC. Encoded protein: CAWSHGPLTGGYEQFF.

The rearrangement joins TRBV6-5 to TRBJ2-1; 9 bases align to TRBD2. Germline loops: CDR1 MNHEY, CDR2 SVGAGI. The CDR3 loop spans 15 amino acids. The junction had 9 bases not matched to a gene; V was cut back by 5 bases and J by 7 bases. CDR3 loop: CASSPEGLAGNEQFF. Here the CDR3 DNA reads TGTGCCAGCAGTCCCGAAGGGCTAGCGGGGAATGAGCAGTTCTTC.

The chain combines TRBV19 with TRBJ2-5; weak D call: TRBD1 (5 bases). Germline CDR1 LNHDA, CDR2 SQIVND (reference sequence). The ends were cut back, 7 bases at V and 1 base at J, with 16 bases in the middle. The CDR3 extends over 15 amino acids. As DNA, the CDR3 is TGTGCCAGTACTTCCTCACCAGGGTTCCAAGAGACCCAGTACTTC. Its protein product is CASTSSPGFQETQYF.

This clone was recorded once. This sequence joins TRBV7-6 and TRBJ2-2; TRBD2 aligns across 9 bases. The ends lost 4 bases at V and 7 bases at J; junction bases unmatched: 16. This CDR3 comprises 18 residues. CDR1 is SGHVS and CDR2 is FNYEAQ in the germline V gene. The CDR3: CASSSSPLAGWRVGELFF. CDR3 bases: TGTGCCAGCAGCTCTAGCCCCCTAGCGGGGTGGAGGGTCGGGGAGCTGTTTTTT.

The V call is TRBV24-1, the J call TRBJ1-2, with D perhaps matching TRBD1 (5 bases). V lost 5 bases and J lost 3, with 9 bases in between. This CDR3 has 13 amino acids. From germline, CDR1 is KGHDR and CDR2 SFDVKD. The CDR3 coding sequence is TGTGCCACCAGTGGTCGGGGGGACTATGGCTACACCTTC. Encoded protein: CATSGRGDYGYTF.

As concerns this clone: This sample includes further DNA sequences coding for the same CDR3. V is TRBV7-9 and J is TRBJ2-7; 14 bases align to TRBD2. From germline, CDR1 is SEHNR and CDR2 FQNEAQ (reference sequence). V lost 5 bases and J lost 2; bases outside the gene matches: 2. The CDR3 sequence is 15 residues long. In DNA, the CDR3 is TGTGCCAGCAGCCCGGGACTAGCGGGAGCCTACGAGCAGTACTTC. Translating gives CASSPGLAGAYEQYF.

V usage is TRBV5-1 and J usage is TRBJ2-3; 9 bases map to TRBD2. The CDR3 consists of 14 residues. The germline gives CDR1 SGHRS, CDR2 YFSETQ. The V gene end was trimmed by 0 bases and the J gene end by 4 bases; junction bases not matched to a gene: 0. The CDR3 coding sequence is TGCGCCAGCAGCTTGGAGCGGGGGGCAGATACGCAGTATTTT. Protein sequence: CASSLERGADTQYF.

The chain has TRBV11-3 and TRBJ2-1, with 8 bases identical to TRBD2. V lost 3 bases, J lost 4 bases, and 14 bases stayed unmatched. This CDR3 is 18 amino acids long. Germline lookup yields CDR1 SGHNT and CDR2 YENEEA. CDR3 sequence reads: CASSFSGNLGLAYNEQFF. CDR3 sequence (DNA): TGTGCCAGCAGCTTTAGCGGGAATTTGGGCCTGGCTTACAATGAGCAGTTCTTC.

This sequence joins TRBV2 and TRBJ2-2, with D perhaps matching TRBD2 (6 bases). CDR1 and CDR2 from the germline V gene are SNHLY and FYNNEI. Trimming took 5 bases from V and 0 from J, leaving 13 bases between them. This CDR3 is built from 16 residues. CDR3 loop: CASSRLAGTNTGELFF. For the CDR3, the DNA is TGTGCCAGCAGTCGTTTGGCGGGGACGAACACCGGGGAGCTGTTTTTT.